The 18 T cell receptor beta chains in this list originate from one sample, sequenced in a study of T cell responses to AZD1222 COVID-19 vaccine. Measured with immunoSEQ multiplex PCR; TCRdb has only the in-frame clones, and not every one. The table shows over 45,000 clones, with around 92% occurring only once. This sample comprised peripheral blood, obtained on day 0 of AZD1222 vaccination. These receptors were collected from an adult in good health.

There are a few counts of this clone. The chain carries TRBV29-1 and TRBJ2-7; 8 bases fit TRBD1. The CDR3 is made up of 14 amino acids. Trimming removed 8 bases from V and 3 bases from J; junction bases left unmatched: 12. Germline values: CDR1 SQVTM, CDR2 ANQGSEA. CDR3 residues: CSYTAGTGGYEQYF. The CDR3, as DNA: TGCAGCTATACAGCCGGGACAGGTGGCTACGAGCAGTACTTC.

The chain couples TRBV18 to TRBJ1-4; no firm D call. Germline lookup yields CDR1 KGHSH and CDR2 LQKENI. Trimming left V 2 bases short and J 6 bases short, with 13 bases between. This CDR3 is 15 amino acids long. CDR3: CASSPRTGKDEKLFF. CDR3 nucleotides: TGTGCCAGCTCACCAAGAACGGGTAAAGATGAAAAACTGTTTTTT.

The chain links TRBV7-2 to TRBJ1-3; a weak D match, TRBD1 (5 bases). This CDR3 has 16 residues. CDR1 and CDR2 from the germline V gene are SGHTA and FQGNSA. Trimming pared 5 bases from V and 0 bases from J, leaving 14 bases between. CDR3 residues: CASSRSGTGSGNTIYF. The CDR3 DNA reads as TGTGCCAGCAGCCGTAGCGGGACGGGCTCTGGAAACACCATATATTTT.

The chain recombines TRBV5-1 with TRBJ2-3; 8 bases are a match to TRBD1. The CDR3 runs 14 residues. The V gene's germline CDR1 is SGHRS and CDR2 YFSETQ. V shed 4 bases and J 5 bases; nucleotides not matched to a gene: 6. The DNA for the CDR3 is TGCGCCAGCAGCATCGCAACAGGGGGAGATACGCAGTATTTT. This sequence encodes CASSIATGGDTQYF.

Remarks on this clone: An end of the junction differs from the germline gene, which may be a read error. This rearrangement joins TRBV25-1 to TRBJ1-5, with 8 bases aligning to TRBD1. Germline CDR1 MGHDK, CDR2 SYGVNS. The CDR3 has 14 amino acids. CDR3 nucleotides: TGTGCCAGCAGTGAAGCAGGGGGCAACCAGCCCCAGCATTTT. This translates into CASSEAGGNQPQHF.

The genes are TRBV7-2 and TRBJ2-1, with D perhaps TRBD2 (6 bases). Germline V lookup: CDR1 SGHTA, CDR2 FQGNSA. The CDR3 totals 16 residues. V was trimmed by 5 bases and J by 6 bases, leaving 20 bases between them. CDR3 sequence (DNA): TGTGCCAGCAGCCCCACCGAGACTAGGGTAGGCAATGAGCAGTTCTTC. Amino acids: CASSPTETRVGNEQFF.

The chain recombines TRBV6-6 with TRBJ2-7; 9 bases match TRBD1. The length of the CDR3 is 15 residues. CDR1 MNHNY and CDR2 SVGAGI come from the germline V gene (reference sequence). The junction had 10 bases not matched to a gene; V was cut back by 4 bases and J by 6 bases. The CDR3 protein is CASSSSGTGTGEQYF. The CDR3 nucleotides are TGTGCCAGCAGTTCCTCCGGGACAGGGACGGGCGAGCAGTACTTC.

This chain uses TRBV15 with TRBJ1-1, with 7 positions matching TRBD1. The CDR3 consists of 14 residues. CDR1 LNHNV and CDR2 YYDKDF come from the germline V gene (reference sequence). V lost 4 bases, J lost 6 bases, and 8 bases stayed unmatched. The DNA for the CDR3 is TGTGCCACCAGCAAACAGGGGTCTCTCTCTGAAGCTTTCTTT. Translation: CATSKQGSLSEAFF.

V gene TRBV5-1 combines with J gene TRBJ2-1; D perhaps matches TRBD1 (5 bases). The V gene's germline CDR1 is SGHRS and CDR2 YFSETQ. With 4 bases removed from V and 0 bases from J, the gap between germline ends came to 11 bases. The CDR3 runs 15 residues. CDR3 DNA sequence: TGCGCCAGCAGCCTAGGACAAAGCTCCTACAATGAGCAGTTCTTC. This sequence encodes CASSLGQSSYNEQFF.

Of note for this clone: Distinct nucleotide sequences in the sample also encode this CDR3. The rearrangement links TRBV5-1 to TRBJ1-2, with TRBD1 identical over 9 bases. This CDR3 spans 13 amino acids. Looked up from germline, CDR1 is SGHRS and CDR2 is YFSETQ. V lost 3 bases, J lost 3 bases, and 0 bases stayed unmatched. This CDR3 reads CASSWDRDYGYTF. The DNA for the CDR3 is TGCGCCAGCAGCTGGGACAGGGACTATGGCTACACCTTC.

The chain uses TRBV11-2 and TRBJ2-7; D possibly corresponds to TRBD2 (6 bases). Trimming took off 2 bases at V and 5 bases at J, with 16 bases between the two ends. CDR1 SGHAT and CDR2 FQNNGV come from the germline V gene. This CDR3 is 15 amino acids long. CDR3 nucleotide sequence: TGTGCCAGCAGCTTATATTCGGGAGCACGGGACGAGCAGTACTTC. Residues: CASSLYSGARDEQYF.

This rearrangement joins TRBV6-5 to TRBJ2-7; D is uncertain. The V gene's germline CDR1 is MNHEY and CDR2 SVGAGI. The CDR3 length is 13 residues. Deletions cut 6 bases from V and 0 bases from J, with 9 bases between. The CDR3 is CASRAPSSYEQYF. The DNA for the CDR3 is TGTGCCAGCAGAGCCCCCAGCTCCTACGAGCAGTACTTC.

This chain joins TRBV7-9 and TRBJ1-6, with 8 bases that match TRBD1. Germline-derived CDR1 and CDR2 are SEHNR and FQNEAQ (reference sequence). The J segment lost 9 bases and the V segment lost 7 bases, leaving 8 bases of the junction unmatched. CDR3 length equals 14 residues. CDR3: CASNQGQGGSPLHF. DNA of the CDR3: TGTGCCAGCAACCAAGGACAGGGAGGTTCACCCCTCCACTTT.

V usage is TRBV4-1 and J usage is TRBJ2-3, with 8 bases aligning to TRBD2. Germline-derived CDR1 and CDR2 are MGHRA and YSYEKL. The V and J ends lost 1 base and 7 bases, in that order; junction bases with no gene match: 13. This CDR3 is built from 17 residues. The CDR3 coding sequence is TGCGCCAGCAGCCAAGCTACTAGTAGCGGGACTATGTATACGCAGTATTTT. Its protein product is CASSQATSSGTMYTQYF.

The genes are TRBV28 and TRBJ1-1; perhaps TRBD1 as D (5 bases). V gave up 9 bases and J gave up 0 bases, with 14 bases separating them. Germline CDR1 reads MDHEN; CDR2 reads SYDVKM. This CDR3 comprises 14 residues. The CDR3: CASASPGVNTEAFF. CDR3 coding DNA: TGTGCCAGTGCCTCGCCGGGGGTGAACACTGAAGCTTTCTTT.

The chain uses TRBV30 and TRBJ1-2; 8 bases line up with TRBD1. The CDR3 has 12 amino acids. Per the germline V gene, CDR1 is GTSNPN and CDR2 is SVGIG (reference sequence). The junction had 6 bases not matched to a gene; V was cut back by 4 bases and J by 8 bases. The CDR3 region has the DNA TGTGCCTGGAAGCAGGGGGCTTTCGGCTACACCTTC. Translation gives CAWKQGAFGYTF.

The CDR3 DNA follows: TGTGCCAGCAGTTTATTTACCCCGAGGGGGAGCTCCTACAATGAGCAGTTCTTC. It specifies CASSLFTPRGSSYNEQFF. This chain links TRBV27 with TRBJ2-1; a weak D match, TRBD1 (6 bases). The germline gives CDR1 MNHEY, CDR2 SMNVEV (reference sequence). The germline V and J ends were trimmed by 1 base and 0 bases, with 16 bases remaining between them. The CDR3 has 18 amino acids.

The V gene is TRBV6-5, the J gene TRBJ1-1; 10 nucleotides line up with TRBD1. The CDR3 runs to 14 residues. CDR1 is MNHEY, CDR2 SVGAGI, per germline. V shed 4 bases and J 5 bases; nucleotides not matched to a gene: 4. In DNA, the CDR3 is TGTGCCAGCAGTTCAGGACAGGGGGGGACTGAAGCTTTCTTT. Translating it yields CASSSGQGGTEAFF.